The 27 T cell receptor beta chains below were found in one sample sequenced in a study of T cells in localized non-small cell lung cancer. Libraries were prepared by immunoSEQ multiplex PCR; TCRdb keeps only in-frame clonotypes and omits some of them. The profile shows approximately 28,000 clones, roughly 90% of them singletons. Material: peripheral blood mononuclear cells, obtained before any cancer treatment. The receptors shown here come from a woman aged 35 to 70 with stage III lung adenocarcinoma.

The V and J genes are TRBV6-5 and TRBJ1-1; D is possibly TRBD1 (5 bases). Germline V gives CDR1 MNHEY, CDR2 SVGAGI. The V end was cut by 5 bases, the J end by 3 bases, with 13 bases between. The length of the CDR3 is 14 residues. The CDR3 bases are TGTGCCAGCAGTCCTACAGGAGCTTACACTGAAGCTTTCTTT. It is translated as CASSPTGAYTEAFF.

The chain recombines TRBV5-4 with TRBJ1-4; TRBD1 matches at 7 bases. The germline CDR1 and CDR2 sequences are SGHNT and YYREEE (reference sequence). This CDR3 is 17 amino acids long. Trimming removed 4 bases from V and 3 bases from J; junction bases left unmatched: 12. The CDR3 nucleotides read TGTGCCAGCAGCCAGGACCCTCCCGGGACAGCTAATGAAAAACTGTTTTTT. Amino acid sequence: CASSQDPPGTANEKLFF.

CDR3 DNA sequence: TGTGCCAGTAGTGCGGACAGGGTAGAAAAACTGTTTTTT. Protein: CASSADRVEKLFF. The chain couples TRBV19 to TRBJ1-4; 8 bases match TRBD1. The ends lost 5 bases at V and 8 bases at J; junction bases unmatched: 4. There are 13 residues in the CDR3. Germline CDR1 LNHDA, CDR2 SQIVND (reference sequence).

V usage is TRBV6-1 and J usage is TRBJ1-5, with TRBD1 identical over 9 bases. Germline lookup yields CDR1 MNHNS and CDR2 SASEGT. The CDR3 is 13 amino acids. The J segment lost 7 bases and the V segment lost 4 bases, leaving 2 bases of the junction unmatched. CDR3 residues: CASSGTGEQPQHF. In nucleotides, the CDR3 is TGTGCCAGCAGTGGGACAGGGGAGCAGCCCCAGCATTTT.

This clone was detected a few times. V is TRBV10-3 and J is TRBJ1-1, with TRBD1 matching 7 bases. Trimming removed 7 bases from V and 7 bases from J; junction bases left unmatched: 12. The CDR3 length is 14 residues. Germline loops: CDR1 ENHRY, CDR2 SYGVKD. The CDR3 bases are TGTGCCATCAATCCGACAGGGCTCCAAGGTGAAGCTTTCTTT. This sequence encodes CAINPTGLQGEAFF.

The chain recombines TRBV27 with TRBJ1-1; the D gene is possibly TRBD1 (6 bases). Germline assignment: CDR1 MNHEY and CDR2 SMNVEV (reference sequence). The CDR3 is 13 residues long. V was pared by 5 bases and J by 1 base, with 8 bases between. The DNA of the CDR3 is TGTGCCAGCAGTACGACAGGGAACACTGAAGCTTTCTTT. It yields the protein CASSTTGNTEAFF.

CDR3 sequence reads: CASRDRLLAGGADTQYF. The CDR3 DNA reads as TGTGCCAGCAGGGACCGATTACTAGCGGGGGGGGCAGATACGCAGTATTTT. The chain uses TRBV2 and TRBJ2-3; 13 bases agree with TRBD2. The CDR3 is 17 amino acids. The V gene end was trimmed by 6 bases and the J gene end by 4 bases; junction bases not matched to a gene: 10. Per germline, CDR1 SNHLY and CDR2 FYNNEI.

This chain uses TRBV5-1 with TRBJ2-7; unclear D gene. Germline V gives CDR1 SGHRS, CDR2 YFSETQ. The CDR3 is 13 residues long. Trimming took off 6 bases at V and 3 bases at J, with 13 bases between the two ends. The CDR3 DNA reads as TGCGCCAGCACGGCAGGTGGTATCTACGAGCAGTACTTC. This gives the protein CASTAGGIYEQYF.

In this sample, this clone turned up once. V and J are TRBV7-6 and TRBJ1-1; a possible D gene is TRBD1 (6 bases). The germline CDR1 and CDR2 sequences are SGHVS and FNYEAQ. This CDR3 region has 17 residues. The V and J ends lost 0 bases and 0 bases respectively, with 14 bases between them. CDR3 in amino acids: CASSLAIGGPLNTEAFF. DNA of the CDR3: TGTGCCAGCAGCTTAGCAATCGGGGGCCCCTTGAACACTGAAGCTTTCTTT.

This clone was seen a single time. The chain carries TRBV7-8 and TRBJ2-3, with D perhaps matching TRBD1 or TRBD2 (5 bases each). CDR1 is SGHVS, CDR2 FQNEAQ, per germline. V lost 1 base to trimming and J lost 0 bases, with 11 bases between them. This CDR3 contains 16 residues. The CDR3 is CASSLGGRPSTDTQYF. CDR3 nucleotide sequence: TGTGCCAGCAGCTTAGGGGGGAGACCAAGCACAGATACGCAGTATTTT.

The chain recombines TRBV7-9 with TRBJ2-5, with 7 bases that match TRBD1. Germline V gives CDR1 SEHNR, CDR2 FQNEAQ (reference sequence). V shed 6 bases and J 5 bases; nucleotides not matched to a gene: 12. CDR3 size: 15 residues. The chain's CDR3 is CASRGRQGLGETQYF. CDR3 bases: TGTGCCAGCAGGGGGCGACAGGGCCTGGGGGAGACCCAGTACTTC. Full variable domain (remainder filled in from reference TRBV7-9 and TRBJ2-5): DTGVSQNPRHKITKRGQNVTFRCDPISEHNRLYWYRQTLGQGPEFLTYFQNEAQLEKSRLLSDRFSAERPKGSFSTLEIQRTEQGDSAMYLCASRGRQGLGETQYFGPGTRLLVL.

The chain recombines TRBV7-3 with TRBJ2-2; a possible D gene is TRBD2 (6 bases). V was cut by 5 bases and J by 4 bases, with 11 bases left in between. This CDR3 region has 14 residues. Per germline, CDR1 SGHTA and CDR2 FQGTGA. CDR3 DNA sequence: TGTGCCAGCAGCCCAGGGACTTTCACCGGGGAGCTGTTTTTT. Amino acids: CASSPGTFTGELFF.

This chain joins TRBV27 and TRBJ2-1, with 10 bases identical to TRBD2. The CDR3 sequence is 14 residues long. Unmatched junction bases numbered 4, after V lost 6 bases and J lost 5 bases. CDR1 MNHEY and CDR2 SMNVEV come from the germline V gene (reference sequence). The CDR3 is CASRGTSGDNEQFF. The DNA of the CDR3 is TGTGCCAGCAGAGGAACTAGCGGGGACAATGAGCAGTTCTTC.

The genes are TRBV27 and TRBJ2-7, with TRBD2 matching over 9 bases. The CDR3 is made up of 17 amino acids. CDR1 is MNHEY, CDR2 SMNVEV, per germline (reference sequence). Losses at the gene ends were 5 bases for V and 3 bases for J; bases not matched to a gene: 14. As DNA, the CDR3 is TGTGCCAGCAGTGAGCCGATGAAGCGGGAGGCCTACTACGAGCAGTACTTC. This sequence encodes CASSEPMKREAYYEQYF.

J is TRBJ2-3 and V is TRBV11-3; D might be TRBD1 (5 bases). This CDR3 contains 14 residues. Between the trimmed V and J ends, which lost 1 base and 6 bases, there was a span of 11 bases. Germline V gene sequence: CDR1 SGHNT, CDR2 YENEEA. DNA of the CDR3: TGTGCCAGCAGCTTAGGGTCACAGGCGGATACGCAGTATTTT. It encodes CASSLGSQADTQYF.

The CDR3 coding sequence is TGCGCCAGCAGCCTCGGGACAGGGGGCTACTACGAGCAGTACTTC. Its protein is CASSLGTGGYYEQYF. This chain uses TRBV5-1 with TRBJ2-7; 12 nucleotides line up with TRBD1. The CDR3 covers 15 residues. The V gene's germline CDR1 is SGHRS and CDR2 YFSETQ. V dropped 4 bases and J dropped 3; count of bases not matched to a gene: 5.

The rearrangement joins TRBV5-6 to TRBJ2-7; D not certain. CDR3 length equals 13 residues. V gave up 0 bases and J gave up 0 bases, with 4 bases separating them. Germline V gene lookup returns CDR1 SGHDT and CDR2 YYEEEE. As DNA, the CDR3 is TGTGCCAGCAGCTTGGGCAGCTCCTACGAGCAGTACTTC. This translates into CASSLGSSYEQYF.

The J gene is TRBJ2-7, the V gene TRBV28, with a weak D call TRBD1 (6 bases). Per the germline V gene, CDR1 is MDHEN and CDR2 is SYDVKM. V lost 7 bases and J lost 6, with 10 bases in between. The CDR3 loop spans 11 amino acids. This CDR3 is CASTLGGEQYF. The DNA for the CDR3 is TGTGCCAGCACCTTAGGGGGCGAGCAGTACTTC.

The J gene is TRBJ1-1, the V gene TRBV7-2; TRBD1 is a possible D gene (5 bases). Trimming pared 5 bases from V and 2 bases from J, leaving 12 bases between. The germline gives CDR1 SGHTA, CDR2 FQGNSA. There are 14 residues in the CDR3. CDR3 amino acids: CASSPAGGNTEAFF. The CDR3 coding sequence is TGTGCCAGCAGCCCTGCTGGGGGAAACACTGAAGCTTTCTTT.

The J gene is TRBJ1-1, the V gene TRBV4-1; 7 positions agree with TRBD1. The germline V gene has CDR1 MGHRA and CDR2 YSYEKL. The CDR3 covers 16 residues. V was clipped by 4 bases and J by 2 bases; unmatched bases: 10. The CDR3 nucleotides read TGCGCCAGCAGCCTGGGCAGGGGGGGCGGTAACACTGAAGCTTTCTTT. It yields the protein CASSLGRGGGNTEAFF.

This chain links TRBV7-2 with TRBJ2-2; D perhaps matches TRBD1 (6 bases). V was trimmed by 5 bases and J by 0 bases, leaving 13 bases between them. The CDR3 is 16 residues long. The germline V gene has CDR1 SGHTA and CDR2 FQGNSA. This chain's CDR3 is CASSVLGQPNTGELFF. In DNA form, the CDR3 reads TGTGCCAGCAGCGTTTTGGGACAACCGAACACCGGGGAGCTGTTTTTT.

The chain is built from TRBV9 and TRBJ2-6; the D is unclear. The germline V gene has CDR1 SGDLS and CDR2 YYNGEE. V lost 3 bases and J lost 0, with 7 bases in between. This CDR3 comprises 15 residues. This chain's CDR3 is CASSGAVSGANVLTF. Here the CDR3 DNA reads TGTGCCAGCAGCGGCGCAGTCTCTGGGGCCAACGTCCTGACTTTC. The entire variable domain, with the rest obtained from reference TRBV9 and TRBJ2-6, is as follows: DSGVTQTPKHLITATGQRVTLRCSPRSGDLSVYWYQQSLDQGLQFLIQYYNGEERAKGNILERFSAQQFPDLHSELNLSSLELGDSALYFCASSGAVSGANVLTFGAGSRLTVL.

The chain has TRBV7-9 and TRBJ2-1; TRBD2 is a possible D gene (5 bases). There are 15 residues in the CDR3. Trimming removed 0 bases at V and 7 bases at J, with 13 bases between. The germline CDR1 and CDR2 sequences are SEHNR and FQNEAQ (reference sequence). CDR3 sequence: CASSLARLARNEQFF. The DNA for the CDR3 is TGTGCCAGCAGCTTAGCACGGTTAGCGAGGAATGAGCAGTTCTTC.

The chain recombines TRBV18 with TRBJ1-1; no definite D call. The germline V and J ends were trimmed by 3 bases and 0 bases, with 8 bases remaining between them. This CDR3 is built from 14 residues. Germline CDR1 and CDR2: KGHSH and LQKENI. The CDR3 DNA sequence: TGTGCCAGCTCACCTGGCTTCCTGAACACTGAAGCTTTCTTT. Translated, it gives CASSPGFLNTEAFF.

V and J are TRBV28 and TRBJ2-7; the D is unclear. The CDR3 is 13 amino acids. V shed 3 bases and J shed 2 bases, with 8 bases lying between them. CDR1 and CDR2 (germline): MDHEN, SYDVKM. The CDR3 nucleotides are TGTGCCAGCAGTTTGGCGAACCCCTACGAGCAGTACTTC. Protein sequence: CASSLANPYEQYF.

The genes are TRBV27 and TRBJ1-5; the D gene is possibly TRBD1 (6 bases). The CDR3 runs to 16 residues. The V end lost 1 base, the J end lost 2 bases, and 12 bases lay between the germline ends. Germline loops: CDR1 MNHEY, CDR2 SMNVEV (reference sequence). The CDR3 bases are TGTGCCAGCAGTTTATTAGGGGGGCGCGGCAATCAGCCCCAGCATTTT. Protein: CASSLLGGRGNQPQHF.

The chain links TRBV9 to TRBJ2-7, with 7 bases that match TRBD2. Germline loops: CDR1 SGDLS, CDR2 YYNGEE. V shed 0 bases and J 7 bases; nucleotides not matched to a gene: 7. This CDR3 region has 14 residues. The CDR3 is CASSVASGTGEQYF. CDR3 in DNA: TGTGCCAGCAGCGTAGCTAGCGGAACGGGAGAGCAGTACTTC.